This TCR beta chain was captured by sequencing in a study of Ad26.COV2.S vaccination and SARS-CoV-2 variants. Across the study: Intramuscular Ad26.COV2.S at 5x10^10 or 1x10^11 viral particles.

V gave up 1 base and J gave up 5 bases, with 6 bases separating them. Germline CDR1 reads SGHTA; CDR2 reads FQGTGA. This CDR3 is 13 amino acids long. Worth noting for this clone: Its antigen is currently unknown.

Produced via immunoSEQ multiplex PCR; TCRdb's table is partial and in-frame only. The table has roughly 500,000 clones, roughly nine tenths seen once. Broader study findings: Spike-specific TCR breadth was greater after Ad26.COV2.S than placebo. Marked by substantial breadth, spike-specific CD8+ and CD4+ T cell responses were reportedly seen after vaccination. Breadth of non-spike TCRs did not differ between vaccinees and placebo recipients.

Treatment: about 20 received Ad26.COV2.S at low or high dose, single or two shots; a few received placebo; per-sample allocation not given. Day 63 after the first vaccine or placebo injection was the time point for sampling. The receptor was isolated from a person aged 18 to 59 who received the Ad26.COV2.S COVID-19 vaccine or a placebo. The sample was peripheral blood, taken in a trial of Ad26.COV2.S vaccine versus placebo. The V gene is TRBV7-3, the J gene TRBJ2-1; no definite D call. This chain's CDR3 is CASSLNVHNEQFF. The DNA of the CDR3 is TGTGCCAGCAGCTTAAATGTCCACAATGAGCAGTTCTTC.